Listed below are T cell receptor beta chains from one sample, sequenced in a study of blood T cell repertoires in COVID-19. Method: immunoSEQ multiplex PCR; TCRdb's copy keeps in-frame clones and lacks some. In the table there are about 160,000 clones, approximately 81% of which are singletons. The sequenced material came from PBMCs or T cells enriched from blood (not recorded which). The receptors derive from a woman in her forties or fifties who had recovered from COVID-19. Both conserved end residues are part of each CDR3. The D gene is left open where the match is weak. The listing skips clone size in some rows; elsewhere it reads once, few, many or a size class.

j_gene | v_gene | d_gene | abundance | CDR3nt | CDR3aa
TRBJ1-1 | TRBV2 | NA | NA | TGTGCCAGCAGTGGACATCTAACTGAAGCTTTCTTT | CASSGHLTEAFF
TRBJ1-2 | TRBV13 | TRBD1 | NA | TGTGCCAGCAGCTCACCAGTCCCGGGACAGGGTGGCTACACCTTC | CASSSPVPGQGGYTF
TRBJ2-1 | TRBV21-1 | NA | NA | TGTGCCAGCAGACGGAGAAATGAGCAGTTCTTC | CASRRRNEQFF
TRBJ2-1 | TRBV7-8 | NA | few | TGTGCCAGCAGCTTAGGGAGTATTAATGTGAATGAGCAGTTCTTC | CASSLGSINVNEQFF
TRBJ2-5 | TRBV6-2/TRBV6-3 | TRBD1 | few | TGTGCCAGCAGTCACCGCCGGGACAGGTCAAGGGGCCAAGAGACCCAGTACTTC | CASSHRRDRSRGQETQYF
TRBJ1-4 | TRBV6-5 | TRBD1 | NA | TGTGCCAGCAGTTACGGACAGGGTGCAACTAATGAAAAACTGTTTTTT | CASSYGQGATNEKLFF
TRBJ2-1 | TRBV7-9 | NA | NA | TGTGCCAGCAGCTGGGAGCCTTCCGCGCAGTTCTTC | CASSWEPSAQFF
TRBJ2-1 | TRBV6-2/TRBV6-3 | NA | NA | TGTGCCAGCAGTTACCCCAGCGGGCGGTCCTACAATGAGCAGTTCTTC | CASSYPSGRSYNEQFF
TRBJ2-5 | TRBV24-1 | TRBD2 | NA | TGTGCCACCAGCCTAGCGGGACAAGAGACCCAGTACTTC | CATSLAGQETQYF
TRBJ2-5 | TRBV5-8 | NA | NA | TGTGCCAGCAGCTTGGGACAGAACACCCCTTGGGAGACCCAGTACTTC | CASSLGQNTPWETQYF
TRBJ1-1 | TRBV10-3 | NA | NA | TGTGCCATCAACTCAGACAGGAACACTGAAGCTTTCTTT | CAINSDRNTEAFF
TRBJ1-1 | TRBV6-2/TRBV6-3 | TRBD1 | NA | TGTGCCAGCAGCCTTACCGGGACAGGGAACACTGAAGCTTTCTTT | CASSLTGTGNTEAFF
TRBJ1-1 | TRBV3-1/TRBV3-2 | TRBD1 | NA | TGTGCCAGCAGCCAAGGACCGGGACAGGGGGGAGGCACTGAAGCTTTCTTT | CASSQGPGQGGGTEAFF
TRBJ1-6 | TRBV29-1 | NA | NA | TGCAGCGTCATAGACCCCAACGGGGGTTCACCCCTCCACTTT | CSVIDPNGGSPLHF
TRBJ2-2 | TRBV7-9 | TRBD1 | NA | TGTGCCAGCAGGCCCAGGGACAGGGCGGACACCGGGGAGCTGTTTTTT | CASRPRDRADTGELFF
TRBJ1-1 | TRBV2 | NA | NA | TGTGCCAGCAGTGCTAATCTAATGAACACTGAAGCTTTCTTT | CASSANLMNTEAFF
TRBJ1-1 | TRBV14 | NA | NA | TGTGCCAGCAGCCAGGGGGCGGGTGAAGCTTTCTTT | CASSQGAGEAFF
TRBJ2-7 | TRBV6-5 | TRBD1 | NA | TGTGCCAGCAGTAGGGACAGGGGTGGCTACGAGCAGTACTTC | CASSRDRGGYEQYF
TRBJ1-5 | TRBV28 | TRBD1 | NA | TGTGCCAGCAGTTTGGGACAGGGGGAATCTCAGCCCCAGCATTTT | CASSLGQGESQPQHF
TRBJ2-5 | TRBV7-2 | NA | NA | TGTGCCAGCAGCTTAGGACAGCAAGAGACCCAGTACTTC | CASSLGQQETQYF
TRBJ2-2 | TRBV7-9 | NA | NA | TGTGCCAGCAGGAGTGACGGGGGAAGTCTTACCGGGGAGCTGTTTTTT | CASRSDGGSLTGELFF
TRBJ2-2 | TRBV3-1/TRBV3-2 | TRBD2 | NA | TGTGCCAGCAGCCGCGGACTAGCGGGAGTATGGGAGCTGTTTTTT | CASSRGLAGVWELFF
TRBJ2-2 | TRBV19 | TRBD2 | NA | TGTGCCAGTACCGGGAGGGCCGGAACCGGGGAGCTGTTTTTT | CASTGRAGTGELFF
TRBJ2-1 | TRBV7-9 | TRBD2 | NA | TGTGCCAGCAGCTCGACTAGCGGGGGGGCATTAGTGGATGAGCAGTTCTTC | CASSSTSGGALVDEQFF
TRBJ2-1 | TRBV6-5 | TRBD1 | NA | TGTGCCAGCAGCCGCCGGGACAGCTACAATGAGCAGTTCTTC | CASSRRDSYNEQFF
TRBJ1-2 | TRBV27 | TRBD1 | few | TGTGCCAGCAGTTTGCGGACAGGGGGCGGATTAAATGGCTACACCTTC | CASSLRTGGGLNGYTF
TRBJ2-1 | TRBV11-2 | NA | NA | TGTGCCAGCAGATCGAAGACAGAGACCAATGAGCAGTTCTTC | CASRSKTETNEQFF
TRBJ1-2 | TRBV19 | TRBD1 | NA | TGTGCCAGTAGTGCCCGGGACAGGCTTTACTATGGCTACACCTTC | CASSARDRLYYGYTF
TRBJ2-1 | TRBV7-2 | TRBD2 | NA | TGTGCCAGCAGCTTATATACCGGGACTAAACTCTACAATGAGCAGTTCTTC | CASSLYTGTKLYNEQFF
TRBJ1-5 | TRBV3-1/TRBV3-2 | NA | NA | TGTGCCAGCAGCCAAAGGGGTGGCAATCAGCCCCAGCATTTT | CASSQRGGNQPQHF
TRBJ1-6 | TRBV5-8 | TRBD1 | NA | TGTGCCAGCAGCCAAAGCGGGACAGGGTTTTCACCCCTCCACTTT | CASSQSGTGFSPLHF
TRBJ2-3 | TRBV11-3 | NA | NA | TGTGCCAGCAGCCCCTTTAGGGGCTCTAGCACAGATACGCAGTATTTT | CASSPFRGSSTDTQYF
TRBJ2-2 | TRBV11-2 | NA | NA | TGTGCCAGCAGCTCAACAGGTCCCGGGGAGCTGTTTTTT | CASSSTGPGELFF
TRBJ2-3 | TRBV2 | TRBD2 | NA | TGTGCCAGCAGGATCGGGACTAGCGGAAGGGGGACAGATACGCAGTATTTT | CASRIGTSGRGTDTQYF
TRBJ2-7 | TRBV11-2 | TRBD2 | NA | TGTGCCAGCAGCTTCCAAGCCGGACTAGCCCACCACGAGCAGTACTTC | CASSFQAGLAHHEQYF
TRBJ2-3 | TRBV7-3 | TRBD2 | NA | TGTGCCAGCAGCCTACTAGCGGGCACAGATACGCAGTATTTT | CASSLLAGTDTQYF
TRBJ2-1 | TRBV2 | TRBD2 | NA | TGTGCCAGCATCCGAGCGGGGGAGGGTGATGAGCAGTTCTTC | CASIRAGEGDEQFF
TRBJ2-3 | TRBV10-1 | TRBD2 | NA | TGCGCCAGCAGTTGGACTAGCGGGAGTGCTAGCACAGATACGCAGTATTTT | CASSWTSGSASTDTQYF
TRBJ2-2 | TRBV9 | NA | NA | TGTGCCAGCAGCGCTAAATTGGCGGCGAACACCGGGGAGCTGTTTTTT | CASSAKLAANTGELFF